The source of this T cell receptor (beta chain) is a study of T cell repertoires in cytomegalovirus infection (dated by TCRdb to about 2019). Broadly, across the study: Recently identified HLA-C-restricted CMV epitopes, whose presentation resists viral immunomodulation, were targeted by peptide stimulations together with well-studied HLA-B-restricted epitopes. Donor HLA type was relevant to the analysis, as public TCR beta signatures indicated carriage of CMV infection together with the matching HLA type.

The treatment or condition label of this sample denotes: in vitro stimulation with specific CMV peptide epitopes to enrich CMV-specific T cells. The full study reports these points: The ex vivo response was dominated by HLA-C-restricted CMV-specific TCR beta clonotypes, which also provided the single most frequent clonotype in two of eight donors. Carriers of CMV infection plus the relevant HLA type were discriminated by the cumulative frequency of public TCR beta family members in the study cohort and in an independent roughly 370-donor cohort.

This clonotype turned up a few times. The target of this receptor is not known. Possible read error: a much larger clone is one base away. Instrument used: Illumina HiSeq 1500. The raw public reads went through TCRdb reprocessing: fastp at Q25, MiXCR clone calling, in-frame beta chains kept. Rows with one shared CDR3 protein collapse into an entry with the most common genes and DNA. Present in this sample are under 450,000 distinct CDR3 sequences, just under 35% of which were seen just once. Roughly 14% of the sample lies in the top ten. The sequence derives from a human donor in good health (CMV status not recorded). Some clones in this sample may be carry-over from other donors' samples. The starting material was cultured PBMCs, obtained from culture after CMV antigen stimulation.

The DNA sequence follows: TGTGCCAGCAGCCCAGGGGGGAACACTGAAGCTTTCTTT. It codes for CASSPGGNTEAFF. The chain employs TRBV7-3 and TRBJ1-1; the junction holds 7 bases that match TRBD1. Trimming removed 5 bases from V and 1 base from J; the gene matches leave 1 base unexplained. Measured from the cysteine to the phenylalanine, the CDR3 is 13 residues long. Only CDR3 DNA remains: 39 bases, in frame from the first base. Per the germline V gene, SGHTA is the CDR1 and FQGTGA is the CDR2.